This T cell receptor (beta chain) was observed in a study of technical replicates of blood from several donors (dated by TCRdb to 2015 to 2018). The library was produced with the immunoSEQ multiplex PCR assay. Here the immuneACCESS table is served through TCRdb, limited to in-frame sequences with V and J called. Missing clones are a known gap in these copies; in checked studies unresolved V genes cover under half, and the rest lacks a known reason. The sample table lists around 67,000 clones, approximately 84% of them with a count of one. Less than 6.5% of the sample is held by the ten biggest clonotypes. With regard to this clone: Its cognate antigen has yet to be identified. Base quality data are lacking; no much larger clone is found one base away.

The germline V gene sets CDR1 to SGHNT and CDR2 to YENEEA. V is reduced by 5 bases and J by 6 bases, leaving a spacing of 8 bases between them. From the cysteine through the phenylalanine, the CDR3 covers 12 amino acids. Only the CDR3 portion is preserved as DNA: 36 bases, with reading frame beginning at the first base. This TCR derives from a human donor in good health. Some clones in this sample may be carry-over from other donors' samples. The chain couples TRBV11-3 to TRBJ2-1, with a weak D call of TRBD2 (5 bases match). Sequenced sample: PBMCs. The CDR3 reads CASSGAANEQFF. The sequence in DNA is TGTGCCAGCAGCGGAGCGGCCAATGAGCAGTTCTTC.